One sample yielded the 16 T cell receptor beta chains listed below, sequenced in a study of T cells in Graves' hyperthyroidism and ophthalmopathy. Authors of the study amplified TCR beta CDR3 regions from RNA transcripts. A first-round RT-PCR of the TCR CDR3 used the HTBI primer set. TCRdb re-derived calls from the multiplex PCR reads in MiXCR, one entry per CDR3 protein. This sample has about 530,000 distinct CDR3 sequences, with roughly 15% found just once. The sequencing input was blood. These receptors came from a woman between 18 and 29 years old with Graves' ophthalmopathy.

This clonotype appeared many times. CDR3 loop: CASSFSWTGDSNQPQHF. For the CDR3, the DNA is TGTGCCAGCAGTTTTAGCTGGACAGGGGATAGCAATCAGCCCCAGCATTTT. The V and J genes are TRBV12-3 or TRBV12-4 and TRBJ1-5; 9 bases line up with TRBD1. The trim removed 3 bases at V and 0 bases at J, leaving 6 bases unmatched. This CDR3 has 17 amino acids.

This clonotype came up a few times. The J gene is TRBJ1-2, the V gene TRBV5-5; D possibly corresponds to TRBD1 (6 bases). Germline V gene lookup returns CDR1 SGHKS and CDR2 YYEKEE (reference sequence). The CDR3 is made up of 14 amino acids. V gave up 6 bases and J gave up 6 bases, with 18 bases separating them. DNA of the CDR3: TGTGCCAGCAACCCGACAGGCGGAGGAAATGGCTACACCTTC. Encoded protein: CASNPTGGGNGYTF.

This clonotype was counted at least ten times. This rearrangement joins TRBV3-1 to TRBJ1-5, with D possibly matching TRBD1 (6 bases). Trimming removed 1 base from V and 6 bases from J, with 10 bases in between. The CDR3 spans 14 residues. Germline V gives CDR1 LGHDT, CDR2 YNNKEL (reference sequence). The CDR3 loop is CASSQGQVRQPQHF. The CDR3 DNA sequence: TGTGCCAGCAGCCAAGGACAGGTGCGTCAGCCCCAGCATTTT.

The CDR3 region is CASSEVPSEQYF. The CDR3, as DNA: TGCGCCAGCAGTGAAGTCCCCTCCGAGCAGTACTTC. The genes are TRBV10-2 and TRBJ2-7; no clear D. The CDR3 is 12 residues long. In germline, CDR1 is WSHSY, CDR2 SAAADI. The V end was cut by 3 bases, the J end by 6 bases, with 9 bases between.

This clonotype has a count of ten or more. The rearrangement uses TRBV3-1 and TRBJ2-3; TRBD2 might be the D (5 bases). V lost 1 base, J lost 2 bases, and 7 bases lay in between. In germline, CDR1 is LGHDT, CDR2 YNNKEL (reference sequence). The CDR3 spans 14 residues. This CDR3 is CASSQAGFTDTQYF. CDR3 DNA: TGTGCCAGCAGCCAAGCGGGATTCACAGATACGCAGTATTTT.

CDR3 DNA sequence: TGTGCCAGCAGCCCCTTAGGGGGGTTGGGAACTGAAGCTTTCTTT. It translates to CASSPLGGLGTEAFF. The rearrangement uses TRBV9 and TRBJ1-1, with TRBD1 as a possible D gene (6 bases). This CDR3 spans 15 amino acids. Germline V gene lookup returns CDR1 SGDLS and CDR2 YYNGEE. Trimming took off 4 bases at V and 5 bases at J, with 18 bases between the two ends.

Only a few counts were recorded for this clonotype. The CDR3 sequence: CSARDLPELSGSPLHF. CDR3 coding DNA: TGCAGTGCTAGAGATCTCCCAGAGCTATCGGGTTCACCCCTCCACTTT. V is TRBV20-1 and J is TRBJ1-6, with D unresolved. The CDR3 runs to 16 residues. V gave up 0 bases and J gave up 9 bases, with 18 bases separating them. CDR1 is DFQATT and CDR2 is SNEGSKA in the germline V gene (reference sequence).

The rearrangement links TRBV5-1 to TRBJ2-2; D ambiguous. The germline gives CDR1 SGHRS, CDR2 YFSETQ. There are 16 residues in the CDR3. The V end was cut by 6 bases, the J end by 2 bases, with 17 bases between. CDR3 nucleotide sequence: TGCGCCAGCACCACGATATCCGACCGAAACACCGGGGAGCTGTTTTTT. Its translation: CASTTISDRNTGELFF.

In its sample, this clonotype was seen many times. The gene calls are TRBV30 and TRBJ2-7; 10 nucleotides agree with TRBD1. CDR1 and CDR2 from the germline V gene are GTSNPN and SVGIG (reference sequence). J lost 4 bases, V lost 1 base, and 4 bases had no gene match. The CDR3 length is 14 residues. CDR3 nucleotides: TGTGCCTGGAGTGGGCGGGACAGGGGTTACGAGCAGTACTTC. Translation gives CAWSGRDRGYEQYF.

The chain couples TRBV5-4 to TRBJ2-7; perhaps TRBD2 as D (6 bases). This CDR3 has 16 residues. Trimming shortened V by 0 bases and J by 2 bases, and 15 bases separated the two germline ends. Germline values: CDR1 SGHNT, CDR2 YYREEE (reference sequence). The CDR3 DNA is TGTGCCAGCAGCTTGGGTCTGGCGGGGTTAACCTACGAGCAGTACTTC. Its protein is CASSLGLAGLTYEQYF.

This clonotype was found a few times. The J gene is TRBJ1-1, the V gene TRBV14; D remains ambiguous. The ends were cut back, 3 bases at V and 3 bases at J, with 8 bases in the middle. The germline CDR1 and CDR2 sequences are SGHDN and FVKESK. This CDR3 region has 13 residues. In DNA, the CDR3 is TGTGCCAGCAGCCAGGGAGGGCACACTGAAGCTTTCTTT. Translating gives CASSQGGHTEAFF.

The chain links TRBV19 to TRBJ2-7; maybe TRBD1 (5 bases). Germline lookup yields CDR1 LNHDA and CDR2 SQIVND (reference sequence). Trimming cost V 4 bases and J 2 bases, with 12 bases left between them. CDR3 length: 14 amino acids. CDR3 sequence (DNA): TGTGCCAGTAGTAAAGGGGCAGGGACCTACGAGCAGTACTTC. The encoded protein is CASSKGAGTYEQYF.

This clonotype was detected many times. The rearrangement uses TRBV12-3 or TRBV12-4 and TRBJ1-1; 8 bases align to TRBD1. This CDR3 contains 15 residues. With V trimmed by 6 bases and J by 1 base, 7 bases remained unmatched. DNA for the CDR3: TGTGCCAGCAGGCCCGGACAGGGCCAGAACACTGAAGCTTTCTTT. Protein sequence: CASRPGQGQNTEAFF.

This clonotype showed up many times. This chain joins TRBV28 and TRBJ2-3; D gene ambiguous. Trimming removed 5 bases at V and 1 base at J, with 10 bases between. Looked up from germline, CDR1 is MDHEN and CDR2 is SYDVKM. The CDR3 spans 14 residues. In nucleotides, the CDR3 is TGTGCCAGCAGTACCGGGCCGCGCACAGATACGCAGTATTTT. Its translation: CASSTGPRTDTQYF.

On this clonotype itself: A read error is possible here, since a much larger clone lies one base away. The chain employs TRBV13 and TRBJ2-2; D is possibly TRBD1 (6 bases). The germline CDR1 and CDR2 sequences are PRHDT and FYEKMQ (reference sequence). The CDR3 has 13 residues. CDR3 nucleotides: TGTGCCAGCAGCACAGGGAACACCGGGGAGCCGTTTTTT. Amino acids: CASSTGNTGEPFF. Drawing the rest from reference TRBV13 and TRBJ2-2, the complete variable domain is AAGVIQSPRHLIKEKRETATLKCYPIPRHDTVYWYQQGPGQDPQFLISFYEKMQSDKGSIPDRFSAQQFSDYHSELNMSSLELGDSALYFCASSTGNTGEPFFGEGSRLTVL.

The table lists this clonotype with a few counts. The genes are TRBV7-9 and TRBJ2-1, with a tentative D call TRBD2 (6 bases). V lost 6 bases and J lost 4, with 13 bases in between. The CDR3 covers 14 residues. CDR1 is SEHNR and CDR2 is FQNEAQ in the germline V gene (reference sequence). The chain's CDR3 is CASSVSGIYNEQFF. CDR3 coding DNA: TGTGCCAGCAGTGTTAGCGGTATATACAATGAGCAGTTCTTC.